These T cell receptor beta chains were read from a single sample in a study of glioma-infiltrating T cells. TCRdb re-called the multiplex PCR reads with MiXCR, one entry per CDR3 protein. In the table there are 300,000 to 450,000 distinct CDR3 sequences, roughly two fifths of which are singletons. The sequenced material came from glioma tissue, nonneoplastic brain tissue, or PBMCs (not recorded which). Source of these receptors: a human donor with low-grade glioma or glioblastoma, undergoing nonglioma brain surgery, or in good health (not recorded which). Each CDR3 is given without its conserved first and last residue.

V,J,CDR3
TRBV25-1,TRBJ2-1,ASSRRTGTGGVGEQF
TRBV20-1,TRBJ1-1,SARDRETEAF
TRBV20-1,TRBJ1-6,SVNLPGQDNSPLH
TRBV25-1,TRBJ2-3,ASSVGGSTDTQY
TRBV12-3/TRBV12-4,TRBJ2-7,ASSLWTNYEQY
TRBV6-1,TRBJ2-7,ASSVAPESSYEQY
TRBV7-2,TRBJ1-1,ASSLAWTTNTEAF
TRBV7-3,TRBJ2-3,ASSSWEGDTQY
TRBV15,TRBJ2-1,ATSIGTGYDEQF
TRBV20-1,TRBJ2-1,SARDSFKNEQF
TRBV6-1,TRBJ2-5,ASSPDRGAQTQY
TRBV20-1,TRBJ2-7,SARVGDRAYEQY
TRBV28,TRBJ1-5,ASSTAHRGPNQPQH
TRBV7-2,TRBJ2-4,ASSRSQDIAKNIQY
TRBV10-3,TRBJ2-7,AISSYLAVGGGSGYEQY
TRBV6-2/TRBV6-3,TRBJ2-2,ASSYSGLVSGELF
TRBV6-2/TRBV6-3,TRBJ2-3,ASRPQGGYTDTQY
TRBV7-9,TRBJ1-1,ASSSLTSMNTEAF
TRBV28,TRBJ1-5,ASSFTRDTTQPQH
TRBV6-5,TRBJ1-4,ASSYEGTGRNEKLF
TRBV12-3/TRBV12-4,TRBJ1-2,ASSHTSGYT
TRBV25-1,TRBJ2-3,ASSETQGRADTQY
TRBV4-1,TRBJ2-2,ASSQGSAGVLF
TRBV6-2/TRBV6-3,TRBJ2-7,ASSYPGLAGALSYEQY
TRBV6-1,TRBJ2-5,ASRGLAGAPETQY
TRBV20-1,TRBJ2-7,SAPTSGTPSEQY
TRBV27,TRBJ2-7,ASSVRAGVPSEQY
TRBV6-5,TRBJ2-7,ASSYSRGSANPYEQY
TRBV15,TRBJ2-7,ATSSRGVGSSYEQY
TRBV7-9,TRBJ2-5,ASSWDRAETQY
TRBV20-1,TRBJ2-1,SARDARTGYEQF
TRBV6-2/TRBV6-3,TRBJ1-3,ASSPGQRWNTIY
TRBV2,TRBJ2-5,ASSADPQGAKETQY
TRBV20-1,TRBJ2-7,SARDRDRNYEQY
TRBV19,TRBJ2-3,ASSATSDSATDTQY
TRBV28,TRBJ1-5,ASVGMGQIPGNQPQH
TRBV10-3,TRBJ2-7,AISGQFGRISYEQY
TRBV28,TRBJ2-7,ASSSPWDGSYEQY
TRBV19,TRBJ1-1,ASTVGGINEAF
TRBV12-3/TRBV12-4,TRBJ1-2,ASSFSGQGSYGYT
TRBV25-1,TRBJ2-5,ASSPGVAGNQETQY
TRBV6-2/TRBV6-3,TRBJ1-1,ASSYTRARAF
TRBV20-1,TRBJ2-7,SAIAGGPLEQY
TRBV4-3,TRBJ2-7,ASSVSGRNDEQY
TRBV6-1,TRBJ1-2,ASRSAMGRSNGYT
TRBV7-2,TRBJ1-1,ASSFGGRLTEAF
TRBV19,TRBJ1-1,ASEGTGTEAF